This TCR beta chain was documented in a study of PD-1 blockade in classical Hodgkin lymphoma. Regarding the study as a whole: Nivolumab starters within 1 year of ASCT were excluded. Reported baseline diversity: healthy donors highest, relapsed/refractory patients lowest. By cycle point C4D1, TCR diversity had risen significantly in CD4+ cells (but not CD8+ cells).

Trimming took 1 base from V and 8 from J, leaving 9 bases between them. From germline, CDR1 is SEHNR and CDR2 FQNEAQ (reference sequence). This CDR3 has 14 residues. TCRdb's table, derived via immunoSEQ multiplex PCR, lists solely in-frame clones and lacks some. This table holds around 23,000 clones, 85% to 90% found once. The sample's time point: cycle 4 day 1 (C4D1), after more than five weeks of nivolumab. Each of the patients experienced relapse following autologous stem cell transplantation, and their brentuximab vedotin exposure differed. Complete response, partial response or progressive disease was recorded as best response. In regard to this clone: Its antigen is unidentified.

The V call is TRBV7-9, the J call TRBJ1-6, with D uncertain. The clonotype originates from a human donor with classical Hodgkin lymphoma. The starting material was peripheral blood mononuclear cells (PBMCs), obtained before the fourth cycle of nivolumab. The CDR3: CASSLVFGDSPLHF. CDR3 nucleotides: TGTGCCAGCAGCTTAGTTTTCGGGGATTCACCCCTCCACTTT.